These T cell receptor beta chains were read from a single sample in a study of cytomegalovirus exposure and HLA in healthy donors. Sequencing used immunoSEQ multiplex PCR; TCRdb keeps in-frame clones, though not all of them. Of 97,000 or so clones detected, around nine tenths appear once; the ten largest clones hold approximately 4%. The sequencing input was PBMCs. The receptors stem from a woman aged 25-40 years in good health and CMV-seronegative. The CDR3 runs from the conserved cysteine through the conserved F or W. Fields, in order: J gene, clone size, D gene, V gene, CDR3 protein, CDR3 DNA. A D gene is named only where the DNA matches it firmly. Only some rows state a clone size, as once, few, many or a class for expanded clones.

J: TRBJ2-7
size: .
D: TRBD1
V: TRBV6-1
CDR3: CASSVDRVLEQYF
DNA: TGTGCCAGCAGTGTGGACAGGGTCCTCGAGCAGTACTTC

J: TRBJ2-5
size: .
D: .
V: TRBV25-1
CDR3: CASTAGQTQYF
DNA: TGTGCCAGCACTGCGGGCCAGACCCAGTACTTC

J: TRBJ1-5
size: .
D: .
V: TRBV27
CDR3: CASSGTPPSPQHF
DNA: TGTGCCAGTTCCGGGACACCCCCCTCGCCCCAGCATTTT

J: TRBJ1-4
size: few
D: .
V: TRBV2
CDR3: CATYGWGPSSTNEKLFF
DNA: TGTGCCACCTACGGCTGGGGGCCCTCTTCAACTAATGAAAAACTGTTTTTT

J: TRBJ2-7
size: .
D: .
V: TRBV5-6
CDR3: CASSLGGPLSHEQYF
DNA: TGTGCCAGCAGCTTGGGAGGGCCCCTAAGTCACGAGCAGTACTTC

J: TRBJ1-1
size: .
D: TRBD1
V: TRBV20-1
CDR3: CSAGGDRVGFF
DNA: TGCAGTGCTGGAGGTGACAGGGTAGGCTTCTTT

J: TRBJ2-7
size: .
D: .
V: TRBV4-3
CDR3: CASSQGGEVEQYF
DNA: TGCGCCAGCAGCCAAGGGGGGGAGGTTGAGCAGTACTTC

J: TRBJ2-2
size: .
D: .
V: TRBV27
CDR3: CASSFFPGPGGGELFF
DNA: TGTGCCAGCAGTTTTTTCCCGGGACCCGGGGGCGGGGAGCTGTTTTTT

J: TRBJ2-7
size: .
D: TRBD2
V: TRBV7-2
CDR3: CASSLVIAGVEAYEQYF
DNA: TGTGCCAGCAGCTTAGTAATAGCGGGAGTTGAGGCCTACGAGCAGTACTTC

J: TRBJ2-1
size: .
D: TRBD2
V: TRBV5-4
CDR3: CASSPELAGDTLGQFF
DNA: TGTGCCAGCAGCCCCGAGCTAGCGGGGGATACCCTGGGGCAGTTCTTC

J: TRBJ1-2
size: .
D: .
V: TRBV7-5
CDR3: CARSRSGLTGVRYGYTF
DNA: TGTGCCAGAAGCCGATCCGGATTGACAGGGGTAAGGTATGGCTACACCTTC

J: TRBJ2-1
size: .
D: .
V: TRBV6-1
CDR3: CASRQDPYNEQFF
DNA: TGTGCCAGCCGACAGGACCCCTACAATGAGCAGTTCTTC

J: TRBJ1-1
size: .
D: TRBD1
V: TRBV6-5
CDR3: CATLPLNRGNTEAFF
DNA: TGTGCCACTCTCCCCCTTAACAGGGGTAACACTGAAGCTTTCTTT

J: TRBJ2-7
size: once
D: TRBD2
V: TRBV27
CDR3: CASGPGNRGSSYEQYF
DNA: TGTGCCAGTGGCCCGGGTAATCGCGGGAGCTCCTACGAGCAGTACTTC

J: TRBJ2-5
size: .
D: TRBD2
V: TRBV7-2
CDR3: CASSPGLAGDQETQYF
DNA: TGTGCCAGCAGTCCTGGACTAGCGGGGGACCAAGAGACCCAGTACTTC

J: TRBJ1-4
size: once
D: .
V: TRBV25-1
CDR3: CASSSTATNEKLFF
DNA: TGTGCCAGCAGTTCGACAGCAACTAATGAAAAACTGTTTTTT

J: TRBJ2-7
size: .
D: TRBD1
V: TRBV28
CDR3: CASTQGIRDRDYEQYF
DNA: TGTGCCAGCACCCAAGGAATCCGGGACAGGGACTACGAGCAGTACTTC

J: TRBJ2-7
size: .
D: TRBD1
V: TRBV9
CDR3: CASSVGQGNTYEQYF
DNA: TGTGCCAGCAGCGTCGGACAGGGGAACACCTACGAGCAGTACTTC

J: TRBJ1-2
size: .
D: .
V: TRBV5-1
CDR3: CASSLARVYGYTF
DNA: TGCGCCAGCAGCTTGGCCCGGGTCTATGGCTACACCTTC

J: TRBJ1-1
size: .
D: .
V: TRBV19
CDR3: CASSMGGRAFF
DNA: TGTGCCAGTAGTATGGGAGGACGAGCTTTCTTT

J: TRBJ1-5
size: .
D: .
V: TRBV19
CDR3: CASSIVLSNQPQHF
DNA: TGTGCCAGTAGTATAGTACTGAGCAATCAGCCCCAGCATTTT

J: TRBJ2-3
size: .
D: .
V: TRBV13
CDR3: CASSPRTALTDTQYF
DNA: TGTGCCAGCAGCCCACGGACAGCCCTCACAGATACGCAGTATTTT

J: TRBJ1-2
size: .
D: TRBD1
V: TRBV19
CDR3: CASSNRGNYGYTF
DNA: TGTGCCAGTAGTAACAGGGGAAACTATGGCTACACCTTC

J: TRBJ1-2
size: .
D: TRBD1
V: TRBV18
CDR3: CASSPTRDSFYGYTF
DNA: TGTGCCAGCTCACCTACCCGGGACAGTTTTTATGGCTACACCTTC

J: TRBJ2-5
size: .
D: TRBD2
V: TRBV5-1
CDR3: CASSMTQGGETQYF
DNA: TGCGCCAGCAGCATGACCCAGGGAGGGGAGACCCAGTACTTC

J: TRBJ1-2
size: .
D: .
V: TRBV29-1
CDR3: CSVSSGIVYGYTF
DNA: TGCAGCGTCTCCTCAGGCATTGTCTATGGCTACACCTTC

J: TRBJ1-2
size: .
D: TRBD1
V: TRBV18
CDR3: CASSPMQEGGNGYTF
DNA: TGTGCCAGCTCACCAATGCAAGAAGGGGGCAATGGCTACACCTTC

J: TRBJ2-4
size: .
D: .
V: TRBV27
CDR3: CASSPWDLAKNIQYF
DNA: TGTGCCAGCAGTCCCTGGGACTTAGCCAAAAACATTCAGTACTTC

J: TRBJ2-6
size: .
D: .
V: TRBV9
CDR3: CASSRAISGRASSGANVLTF
DNA: TGTGCCAGCAGCCGTGCGATCTCGGGCAGGGCGAGCTCTGGGGCCAACGTCCTGACTTTC

J: TRBJ2-7
size: once
D: TRBD1
V: TRBV4-1
CDR3: CASSQAGTDSYEQYF
DNA: TGCGCCAGCAGCCAAGCCGGGACAGATTCCTACGAGCAGTACTTC

J: TRBJ2-1
size: .
D: .
V: TRBV11-3
CDR3: CASSGQGGNPTSSYNEQFF
DNA: TGTGCCAGCAGCGGGCAGGGGGGAAACCCGACTAGTTCCTACAATGAGCAGTTCTTC

J: TRBJ2-2
size: .
D: .
V: TRBV9
CDR3: CASSVARPVGELFF
DNA: TGTGCCAGCAGCGTAGCACGTCCGGTCGGGGAGCTGTTTTTT

J: TRBJ1-1
size: .
D: TRBD1
V: TRBV28
CDR3: CASRGGHSTEAFF
DNA: TGTGCCAGCAGAGGGGGCCACTCCACTGAAGCTTTCTTT

J: TRBJ2-2
size: few
D: .
V: TRBV27
CDR3: CASSLITGELFF
DNA: TGTGCCAGCAGTTTAATAACCGGGGAGCTGTTTTTT